The text below deals with one TCR beta chain. The antigen is not known. These data belong to a study of siplizumab effects on memory and regulatory T cells. The study's findings and limits: Controls had approximately 25% Treg-derived mappable alloreactive CD4+ clones on average, versus approximately 69% with siplizumab. Naive T cells were seemingly more diverse than memory cells, and major contributions to the alloresponse seemed to be made by them.

Libraries were prepared by immunoSEQ multiplex PCR; TCRdb keeps only in-frame clonotypes and omits some of them. The sample has under 550 clones, approximately 73% seen once. Researchers maintained the mixed lymphocyte reaction cells in coculture at 37°C for 5 to 6 days. CDR1 and CDR2 from the germline V gene are SGHAT and FQNNGV. The V segment lost 3 bases and the J segment 2 bases; nucleotides outside the gene matches: 7. CDR3 length: 15 amino acids. The sequence was obtained from a human donor in good health; the cells came from an allogeneic mixed lymphocyte reaction. The sample consisted of CFSE-low (dividing) CD8+ T cells sorted from an allogeneic mixed lymphocyte reaction. The chain links TRBV11-2 to TRBJ2-7, with 7 bases lining up with TRBD2. The CDR3 sequence: CASSFEAGATYEQYF. In DNA, the CDR3 is TGTGCCAGCAGCTTTGAGGCGGGAGCCACCTACGAGCAGTACTTC.